This T cell receptor beta chain is drawn from a study of response to subunit inactivated influenza vaccine. MiXCR, run by TCRdb on the RT-PCR reads, gives a single entry per CDR3 protein. Of fewer than 750,000 distinct CDR3 sequences in the sample, about 15% were seen once. Germline V gene sequence: CDR1 SGHRS, CDR2 YFSETQ. V lost 0 bases and J 0 bases, leaving 6 bases between the germline ends. This CDR3 spans 14 amino acids. The material was PBMCs from blood, obtained 11 to 12 days after vaccination. J is TRBJ1-1 and V is TRBV5-1, with D possibly matching TRBD1 (5 bases). The sequence was collected from a man aged 50-60 years who received an inactivated influenza vaccine. The CDR3 sequence: CASSLGDVNTEAFF. CDR3 DNA: TGCGCCAGCAGCTTGGGGGACGTGAACACTGAAGCTTTCTTT.